This passage covers 9 T cell receptor beta chains from one sample sequenced in a study of early T cells in non-severe SARS-CoV-2 infection. From the 5' RACE reads, TCRdb called clonotypes with MiXCR, one entry per CDR3 protein. The sample lists some 42,000 distinct CDR3 sequences; approximately 5.9% were seen once. Material: whole blood, obtained at baseline. These receptors were obtained from an adult who was a healthcare worker with PCR-confirmed SARS-CoV-2 infection or an uninfected control (not recorded which).

This clonotype has a count of ten or more. The V call is TRBV29-1, the J call TRBJ2-6; D possibly corresponds to TRBD1 (6 bases). With 1 base removed from V and 2 bases from J, the gap between germline ends came to 15 bases. The CDR3 extends over 17 amino acids. CDR1 is SQVTM, CDR2 ANQGSEA, per germline. The CDR3 here is CSVEAGADVAGANVLTF. CDR3 coding DNA: TGCAGCGTTGAAGCAGGGGCCGACGTTGCTGGGGCCAACGTCCTGACTTTC.

V is TRBV30 and J is TRBJ2-5; 7 nucleotides line up with TRBD1. The germline CDR1 and CDR2 sequences are GTSNPN and SVGIG (reference sequence). The CDR3 extends over 14 amino acids. The junction had 10 bases not matched to a gene; V was cut back by 5 bases and J by 4 bases. CDR3 DNA sequence: TGTGCCTGGGAGGACAGGTATCCAAGAGAGACCCAGTACTTC. This translates into CAWEDRYPRETQYF.

This clonotype was recorded many times. The CDR3 region is CASSETGELFF. CDR3 coding DNA: TGTGCCAGCAGTGAAACCGGGGAGCTGTTTTTT. The chain uses TRBV6-1 and TRBJ2-2; D gene unclear. The V end lost 2 bases, the J end lost 5 bases, and 0 bases lay between the germline ends. CDR1 is MNHNS, CDR2 SASEGT, per germline. The CDR3 is 11 residues long.

This clonotype was seen a handful of times. CDR3: CASSSRDSKTYEQYF. Written as DNA, the CDR3 is TGTGCCAGCAGCTCACGGGACAGTAAGACCTACGAGCAGTACTTC. The chain recombines TRBV7-9 with TRBJ2-7; TRBD1 agrees at 7 bases. Unmatched junction bases numbered 8, after V lost 4 bases and J lost 2 bases. CDR1 and CDR2 from the germline V gene are SEHNR and FQNEAQ (reference sequence). CDR3 size: 15 residues.

The rearrangement uses TRBV3-1 and TRBJ2-7, with 9 nucleotides matching TRBD1. The trim removed 4 bases at V and 2 bases at J, leaving 9 bases unmatched. Germline CDR1 reads LGHDT; CDR2 reads YNNKEL (reference sequence). The CDR3 is made up of 16 amino acids. CDR3 in amino acids: CASSRQPGQGPYEQYF. The CDR3 coding sequence is TGTGCCAGCAGCCGACAACCGGGACAGGGTCCCTACGAGCAGTACTTC.

This clonotype was seen at least ten times. The rearrangement joins TRBV28 to TRBJ2-5; 7 bases match TRBD1. The germline gives CDR1 MDHEN, CDR2 SYDVKM. V was pared by 3 bases and J by 2 bases, with 9 bases of the junction left unmatched. The CDR3 consists of 16 residues. CDR3 amino acids: CASSFTGQPGQETQYF. The CDR3, as DNA: TGTGCCAGCAGTTTCACGGGACAGCCGGGGCAAGAGACCCAGTACTTC.

The chain carries TRBV2 and TRBJ1-2; no firm D call. This CDR3 comprises 13 residues. Germline CDR1 SNHLY, CDR2 FYNNEI. Trimming took off 5 bases at V and 4 bases at J, with 11 bases between the two ends. CDR3 residues: CASSTSTAYGYTF. DNA of the CDR3: TGTGCCAGCAGTACGTCTACGGCCTATGGCTACACCTTC. Looking up the rest from reference TRBV2 and TRBJ1-2 gives the full variable domain: EPEVTQTPSHQVTQMGQEVILRCVPISNHLYFYWYRQILGQKVEFLVSFYNNEISEKSEIFDDQFSVERPDGSNFTLKIRSTKLEDSAMYFCASSTSTAYGYTFGSGTRLTVV.

By frequency in the sample, this clonotype is medium-sized. This chain uses TRBV18 with TRBJ2-1; a weak D match, TRBD1 (6 bases). The ends were cut back, 10 bases at V and 0 bases at J, with 19 bases in the middle. The CDR3 has 16 residues. Looked up from germline, CDR1 is KGHSH and CDR2 is LQKENI. The CDR3 region has the DNA TGTGCCACCGCCCAGGGGTCCCCAAGCTCCTACAATGAGCAGTTCTTC. As protein: CATAQGSPSSYNEQFF.

The chain carries TRBV30 and TRBJ2-7, with 7 positions matching TRBD1. Germline CDR1 reads GTSNPN; CDR2 reads SVGIG (reference sequence). J gave up 3 bases and V 0 bases, and 2 bases lay outside the gene matches. This CDR3 is 13 amino acids long. In nucleotides, the CDR3 is TGTGCCTGGAGTGTTTCAGGGGGCTACGAGCAGTACTTC. It yields the protein CAWSVSGGYEQYF.